The 30 T cell receptor beta chains reported below all come from one sample, sequenced in a study of T-cell memory formation after mild COVID-19. TCRdb reprocessed the 5' RACE reads via MiXCR and lists one record per CDR3 protein. The table includes under 300,000 distinct CDR3 sequences, under 8.5% detected once. Sequencing was done on a sample of PBMCs or a T cell subset sorted from them (not recorded which). All receptors come from a man in his late teens or twenties who had mild COVID-19 (a few samples of this study predate the infection). Cell type and time point are not known.

This clonotype has just a few counts. V is TRBV5-1 and J is TRBJ2-5, with TRBD2 identical over 11 bases. The length of the CDR3 is 17 residues. Germline CDR1 reads SGHRS; CDR2 reads YFSETQ. V shed 1 base and J 2 bases; nucleotides not matched to a gene: 7. The CDR3 loop is CASSLPGTSGFQETQYF. Here the CDR3 DNA reads TGCGCCAGCAGCTTGCCCGGGACTAGCGGATTTCAAGAGACCCAGTACTTC.

The V call is TRBV6-6, the J call TRBJ1-5; a weak D match, TRBD1 (5 bases). Germline V gene data show CDR1 as MNHNY and CDR2 as SVGAGI (reference sequence). Between the trimmed V and J ends, which lost 0 bases and 7 bases, there was a span of 13 bases. This CDR3 spans 15 amino acids. The chain's CDR3 is CASSYSMGGNQPQHF. The CDR3 DNA sequence: TGTGCCAGCAGTTACTCGATGGGGGGAAACCAGCCCCAGCATTTT.

This clonotype was seen at least ten times. The chain combines TRBV28 with TRBJ2-5; 8 nucleotides align to TRBD2. This CDR3 has 15 residues. Germline CDR1 and CDR2: MDHEN and SYDVKM. The V gene end was trimmed by 7 bases and the J gene end by 4 bases; junction bases not matched to a gene: 11. The chain's CDR3 is CASTSGPAGGETQYF. For the CDR3, the DNA is TGTGCCAGCACCTCCGGACCCGCGGGGGGAGAGACCCAGTACTTC.

At least ten counts were recorded for this clonotype. One junction end disagrees with the germline gene, perhaps due to a read error. The CDR3 loop reads CASRGNLYNSPLHF. CDR3 coding DNA: TGTGCAAGCAGGGGTAACCTCTATAATTCACCCCTCCACTTT. The V and J genes are TRBV7-6 and TRBJ1-6, with D perhaps matching TRBD1 (6 bases). The germline V gene encodes CDR1 SGHVS and CDR2 FNYEAQ. There are 14 residues in the CDR3.

The sample holds one count of this clonotype. This chain joins TRBV2 and TRBJ2-7; a possible D gene is TRBD1 (5 bases). Per germline, CDR1 SNHLY and CDR2 FYNNEI. The V and J ends lost 4 bases and 5 bases respectively, with 12 bases between them. The CDR3 is 13 amino acids. The DNA for the CDR3 is TGTGCCAGCAGTGTGGGGCCGCCGGACGAGCAGTACGTC. Amino acid sequence: CASSVGPPDEQYV.

This clonotype was detected many times. DNA of the CDR3: TGTGCCAGCAGCGACCGGGAGCAGGAGACCCAGTACTTC. The encoded protein is CASSDREQETQYF. The V gene is TRBV28, the J gene TRBJ2-5; a weak D match, TRBD2 (6 bases). The CDR3 is made up of 13 amino acids. Germline CDR1 and CDR2: MDHEN and SYDVKM. With 6 bases removed from V and 5 bases from J, the gap between germline ends came to 13 bases.

This clonotype was observed a few times. The chain has TRBV12-3 or TRBV12-4 and TRBJ1-1; TRBD1 agrees at 7 bases. V trimming: 5 bases; J trimming: 5 bases; junction bases outside the gene matches: 8. The length of the CDR3 is 14 residues. CDR3 coding DNA: TGTGCCAGCAGTAAGACAGGGAGTGAGACTGAAGCTTTCTTT. This encodes CASSKTGSETEAFF.

The chain is built from TRBV5-1 and TRBJ2-3, with D possibly matching TRBD2 (6 bases). CDR1 SGHRS and CDR2 YFSETQ come from the germline V gene. Trimming stripped 1 base from V and 3 bases from J, with 12 bases between. CDR3 size: 15 residues. The CDR3 coding sequence is TGCGCCAGCAGCTTGTCTAGCGTACCGACAGATACGCAGTATTTT. Translating it yields CASSLSSVPTDTQYF.

This clonotype was counted at least ten times. V and J are TRBV7-2 and TRBJ2-1; 9 nucleotides line up with TRBD2. This CDR3 comprises 14 residues. V was pared by 5 bases and J by 7 bases, with 6 bases of the junction left unmatched. The germline V gene has CDR1 SGHTA and CDR2 FQGNSA. For the CDR3, the DNA is TGTGCCAGCAGCGACGCTAGCGGGGATAATGAGCAGTTCTTC. Translated: CASSDASGDNEQFF.

The rearrangement links TRBV20-1 to TRBJ2-5, with 11 bases lining up with TRBD1. This CDR3 region has 15 residues. Unmatched junction bases numbered 10, after V lost 5 bases and J lost 5 bases. Germline values: CDR1 DFQATT, CDR2 SNEGSKA (reference sequence). CDR3 coding DNA: TGCAGTGCTCCCCGGACAGGGGGCGTCTGGGAGACCCAGTACTTC. Amino acid sequence: CSAPRTGGVWETQYF.

V usage is TRBV6-2 or TRBV6-3 and J usage is TRBJ2-7, with 7 bases aligning to TRBD2. CDR1 and CDR2 (germline): MNHEY, SVGEGT. The V segment lost 6 bases and the J segment 3 bases; nucleotides outside the gene matches: 5. The CDR3 loop spans 13 amino acids. This chain's CDR3 is CASRKTSVYEQYF. The CDR3 nucleotides are TGTGCCAGCAGAAAAACTAGCGTCTACGAGCAGTACTTC.

This clonotype was detected ten times or more. V gene TRBV7-9 combines with J gene TRBJ2-2; D is unclear. There are 15 residues in the CDR3. The V gene lost 2 bases and the J gene lost 0 bases, with 7 bases spanning the gap. Germline loops: CDR1 SEHNR, CDR2 FQNEAQ (reference sequence). Here the CDR3 DNA reads TGTGCCAGCAGCTTAAGTTCGGCGAACACCGGGGAGCTGTTTTTT. Protein: CASSLSSANTGELFF.

This clonotype was counted between two and nine times. The rearrangement joins TRBV7-8 to TRBJ2-7; 8 positions agree with TRBD1. J gave up 6 bases and V 0 bases, and 7 bases lay outside the gene matches. Germline values: CDR1 SGHVS, CDR2 FQNEAQ. This CDR3 has 15 amino acids. CDR3 sequence reads: CASSLAGDRMGEQYF. CDR3 in DNA: TGTGCCAGCAGCTTAGCGGGGGACAGGATGGGCGAGCAGTACTTC.

This clonotype has more than one count but fewer than ten. The chain combines TRBV7-2 with TRBJ2-7; TRBD1 matches at 7 bases. The V gene end was trimmed by 5 bases and the J gene end by 6 bases; junction bases not matched to a gene: 10. The V gene's germline CDR1 is SGHTA and CDR2 FQGNSA. The CDR3 consists of 14 residues. The CDR3: CASSLNRGTGEQYV. Here the CDR3 DNA reads TGTGCCAGCAGCCTGAACAGGGGAACCGGCGAGCAGTACGTC.

This clonotype was counted a few times. The rearrangement uses TRBV12-3 or TRBV12-4 and TRBJ1-6, with TRBD1 as a possible D gene (5 bases). The CDR3 runs to 16 residues. V dropped 6 bases and J dropped 7 bases, with 19 bases sitting between them. The CDR3 DNA reads TGTGCCAGCAGGAACACCCAGACAGTTCTCAATTCACCCCTCCACTTT. This encodes CASRNTQTVLNSPLHF.

Turning to this clonotype: A read error is likely, as this CDR3 ends without the conserved phenylalanine or tryptophan. The limits of the CDR3 on the DNA are not certain, so only TCRdb's listed CDR3 is given. V gene TRBV13 combines with J gene TRBJ2-7; no check of the table's D call, TRBD2, against the DNA was made. From germline, CDR1 is PRHDT and CDR2 FYEKMQ (reference sequence). The CDR3 is 8 amino acids long, termini counted. The chain's CDR3 is CASSRSLG.

The chain couples TRBV6-2 or TRBV6-3 to TRBJ2-7, with TRBD2 as a possible D gene (6 bases). The CDR3 runs 18 residues. Germline V gene sequence: CDR1 MNHEY, CDR2 SVGEGT. Trimming stripped 2 bases from V and 0 bases from J, with 20 bases between. The CDR3 protein is CASSYGRDSGLSSYEQYV. Here the CDR3 DNA reads TGTGCCAGCAGTTACGGGAGAGATAGCGGCCTTAGCTCCTACGAGCAGTACGTC.

The chain links TRBV7-9 to TRBJ1-1; D perhaps matches TRBD1 (6 bases). Per germline, CDR1 SEHNR and CDR2 FQNEAQ (reference sequence). The V and J ends lost 4 bases and 1 base respectively, with 19 bases between them. The CDR3 consists of 17 residues. The CDR3 DNA reads as TGTGCCAGCAGCTCCTTAACCTCACAGGGCAGGAACACTGAAGCTTTCTTT. Protein sequence: CASSSLTSQGRNTEAFF. The full variable domain, rest sourced from reference TRBV7-9 and TRBJ1-1, is DTGVSQNPRHKITKRGQNVTFRCDPISEHNRLYWYRQTLGQGPEFLTYFQNEAQLEKSRLLSDRFSAERPKGSFSTLEIQRTEQGDSAMYLCASSSLTSQGRNTEAFFGQGTRLTVV.

In its sample, this clonotype was seen many times. The chain carries TRBV6-6 and TRBJ2-6, with TRBD1 matching 8 bases. Trimming removed 6 bases from V and 0 bases from J; junction bases left unmatched: 10. The CDR3 is 18 amino acids. Germline V gene data show CDR1 as MNHNY and CDR2 as SVGAGI (reference sequence). This CDR3 is CASSAGTGYSSGANVLTF. CDR3 DNA sequence: TGTGCCAGCAGCGCCGGGACAGGCTATAGCTCTGGGGCCAACGTCCTGACTTTC.

This clonotype was observed at least ten times. V usage is TRBV12-3 or TRBV12-4 and J usage is TRBJ2-7; D perhaps matches TRBD2 (6 bases). This CDR3 is 13 amino acids long. Trimming took off 3 bases at V and 1 base at J, with 7 bases between the two ends. The CDR3 is CASSFRGSYEQYV. DNA of the CDR3: TGTGCCAGCAGTTTCCGGGGGTCCTACGAGCAGTACGTC.

The V gene is TRBV20-1, the J gene TRBJ2-7, with 8 bases that match TRBD2. The CDR3 extends over 11 amino acids. The germline V gene encodes CDR1 DFQATT and CDR2 SNEGSKA (reference sequence). V lost 6 bases to trimming and J lost 4 bases; unmatched junction nucleotides: 2. CDR3 loop: CSAPGGYEQYF. CDR3 sequence (DNA): TGCAGTGCCCCGGGGGGGTACGAGCAGTACTTC.

In its sample, this clonotype was seen many times. This sequence joins TRBV7-3 and TRBJ2-1; 9 positions match TRBD2. Germline CDR1 is SGHTA and CDR2 is FQGTGA. After removal of 5 bases from V and 0 bases from J, the junction contained 2 bases not matched to a gene. The CDR3 extends over 15 amino acids. The CDR3 DNA follows: TGTGCCAGCAGCCGACTAGCGGACTCCTACAATGAGCAGTTCTTC. It yields the protein CASSRLADSYNEQFF.

This clonotype was observed at least ten times. The genes are TRBV12-3 or TRBV12-4 and TRBJ1-2; tentatively, D is TRBD1 (6 bases). This CDR3 spans 13 amino acids. Trimming removed 6 bases at V and 7 bases at J, with 15 bases between. CDR3 protein: CASRRNRVGGYTF. DNA of the CDR3: TGTGCCAGCAGGCGGAACAGGGTTGGTGGCTACACCTTC.

The rearrangement uses TRBV7-2 and TRBJ2-2; 10 positions match TRBD2. The CDR3 extends over 16 amino acids. The germline V gene encodes CDR1 SGHTA and CDR2 FQGNSA. V trimming: 5 bases; J trimming: 6 bases; junction bases outside the gene matches: 9. CDR3 residues: CASSGLAGVSSGELFF. CDR3 nucleotide sequence: TGTGCCAGCAGCGGTCTAGCGGGAGTTAGTTCCGGGGAGCTGTTTTTT.

This clonotype was counted at least ten times. This chain links TRBV7-3 with TRBJ1-2; 8 nucleotides line up with TRBD1. The trim removed 2 bases at V and 4 bases at J, leaving 0 bases unmatched. The V gene's germline CDR1 is SGHTA and CDR2 FQGTGA. The CDR3 extends over 13 amino acids. CDR3 coding DNA: TGTGCCAGCAGCTTAGGGACAGGCTATGGCTACACCTTC. Amino acids: CASSLGTGYGYTF.

This clonotype was observed a handful of times. The gene calls are TRBV4-3 and TRBJ2-7; D call uncertain. The CDR3 spans 16 residues. V lost 4 bases and J 4 bases, leaving 20 bases between the germline ends. The germline V gene encodes CDR1 LGHNA and CDR2 YSLEER. CDR3 nucleotide sequence: TGCGCCAGCAGCCTCACTACTACAAGGGATGGGTACGAGCAGTACTTC. Translation: CASSLTTTRDGYEQYF.

This clonotype appeared a few times. The chain recombines TRBV20-1 with TRBJ1-2; 8 bases map to TRBD1. The V gene end was trimmed by 3 bases and the J gene end by 3 bases; junction bases not matched to a gene: 0. Germline-derived CDR1 and CDR2 are DFQATT and SNEGSKA (reference sequence). CDR3 size: 12 residues. For the CDR3, the DNA is TGCAGTGCTAGGGACAGGGACTATGGCTACACCTTC. Amino acids: CSARDRDYGYTF.

V usage is TRBV20-1 and J usage is TRBJ2-4; TRBD2 aligns across 7 bases. CDR1 and CDR2 (germline): DFQATT, SNEGSKA (reference sequence). V lost 8 bases, J lost 12 bases, and 7 bases stayed unmatched. CDR3 length: 10 amino acids. The CDR3 coding sequence is TGCAGTAGCGAGCGGGGAAGTCAGTACTTC. It is translated as CSSERGSQYF.

This clonotype was observed a handful of times. This chain links TRBV4-1 with TRBJ1-4; D gene uncertain. V lost 4 bases to trimming and J lost 3 bases, with 15 bases between them. In germline, CDR1 is MGHRA, CDR2 YSYEKL. CDR3 length equals 16 residues. In DNA, the CDR3 is TGCGCCAGCAGCCGCAATTTGGTGTCTCCTAATGAAAAACTGTTTTTT. Its translation: CASSRNLVSPNEKLFF.

This clonotype was seen a few times. The CDR3 is CASSRWAASYEQYF. The DNA for the CDR3 is TGTGCCAGCAGTCGCTGGGCCGCTAGCTACGAGCAGTACTTC. The V call is TRBV9, the J call TRBJ2-7; no reliable D call. The CDR3 length is 14 residues. Germline V gene data show CDR1 as SGDLS and CDR2 as YYNGEE. Deletions cut 5 bases from V and 3 bases from J, with 15 bases between.